The next 20 T cell receptor beta chains were all read from a single sample in a study of patients and donors after allogeneic stem cell transplantation. One entry per CDR3 protein, called by TCRdb with MiXCR from the RT-PCR reads. The table has 40,000 to 45,000 distinct CDR3 sequences, under 35% seen once. Sequencing was carried out using blood, either unsorted or a sorted T cell fraction (not recorded which). Receptor source: a human donor who was either an allogeneic HSCT recipient or a stem cell or donor lymphocyte infusion donor (not recorded which). It is not recorded whose cells these are; they may come from a transplant donor.

The rearrangement joins TRBV7-9 to TRBJ1-2; D possibly corresponds to TRBD1 (5 bases). Germline V CDR1 and CDR2: SEHNR, FQNEAQ (reference sequence). V lost 3 bases and J lost 5, with 16 bases in between. The CDR3 is 15 residues long. The CDR3 nucleotides read TGTGCCAGCAGCTTTTTGCAGGGAGAAAATTATGGCTACACCTTC. Its translation is CASSFLQGENYGYTF.

This clonotype was counted a few times. The chain links TRBV27 to TRBJ1-2; tentative D call: TRBD1 (6 bases). V was cut by 6 bases and J by 8 bases, with 10 bases left in between. The CDR3 totals 11 residues. CDR1 and CDR2 (germline): MNHEY, SMNVEV (reference sequence). CDR3: CASRQGRGYTF. CDR3 sequence (DNA): TGTGCCAGCAGACAGGGCCGGGGCTACACCTTC.

This chain joins TRBV7-9 and TRBJ1-5; D is perhaps TRBD1 (5 bases). This CDR3 comprises 16 residues. The germline gives CDR1 SEHNR, CDR2 FQNEAQ (reference sequence). The V gene lost 5 bases and the J gene lost 0 bases, with 14 bases spanning the gap. The CDR3 here is CASSALPGHSNQPQHF. CDR3 in DNA: TGTGCCAGCAGCGCACTACCGGGGCATAGCAATCAGCCCCAGCATTTT.

This clonotype was picked up a small number of times. This chain links TRBV28 with TRBJ1-3; D remains unclear. Trimming shortened V by 6 bases and J by 6 bases, and 6 bases separated the two germline ends. The CDR3 totals 11 residues. The germline V gene encodes CDR1 MDHEN and CDR2 SYDVKM. The CDR3 nucleotides read TGTGCCAGCAGAGGAGCAAACACCATATATTTT. Translating it yields CASRGANTIYF.

The chain has TRBV4-3 and TRBJ2-7; D gene unclear. Deletions cut 0 bases from V and 9 bases from J, with 15 bases between. This CDR3 comprises 14 residues. CDR1 is LGHNA, CDR2 YSLEER, per germline. The CDR3 nucleotides read TGCGCCAGCAGCCAAGAGGATGGGATTGGATGGCAGTACTTC. Amino acids: CASSQEDGIGWQYF.

This chain uses TRBV4-2 with TRBJ2-4, with D perhaps assigned TRBD1 or TRBD2 (5 bases each). Trimming left V 0 bases short and J 0 bases short, with 18 bases between. Germline-derived CDR1 and CDR2 are LGHNA and YNFKEQ. The CDR3 consists of 19 residues. CDR3 amino acids: CASSQEPRDPVLAKNIQYF. The CDR3 DNA reads TGTGCCAGCAGCCAAGAGCCCAGGGACCCCGTACTAGCCAAAAACATTCAGTACTTC.

The V call is TRBV12-3 or TRBV12-4, the J call TRBJ2-6; 8 positions match TRBD1. V dropped 4 bases and J dropped 5; count of bases not matched to a gene: 4. The CDR3 contains 15 residues. The CDR3 sequence: CASSSTGARANVLTF. The CDR3 DNA sequence: TGTGCCAGCAGTTCGACAGGGGCCAGGGCCAACGTCCTGACTTTC.

This rearrangement joins TRBV6-5 to TRBJ1-5; 8 bases match TRBD1. The J segment lost 6 bases and the V segment lost 0 bases, leaving 4 bases of the junction unmatched. Germline lookup yields CDR1 MNHEY and CDR2 SVGAGI. This CDR3 has 15 amino acids. The CDR3 sequence is CASSYSQGARQPQHF. CDR3 DNA sequence: TGTGCCAGCAGTTACTCGCAGGGGGCGCGTCAGCCCCAGCATTTT.

V usage is TRBV21-1 and J usage is TRBJ1-2. TRBV21-1 is listed as a pseudogene. The CDR3 is 11 amino acids. CDR3 amino acids: CASSTLGGYTF. The CDR3 coding sequence is TGTGCCAGCAGCACTCTGGGTGGCTACACCTTC.

The rearrangement links TRBV7-9 to TRBJ1-6, with 9 bases matching TRBD1. Germline V gene data show CDR1 as SEHNR and CDR2 as FQNEAQ (reference sequence). The ends lost 0 bases at V and 5 bases at J; junction bases unmatched: 11. The CDR3 loop spans 19 amino acids. CDR3 in amino acids: CASSLAHGTGSPHNSPLHF. CDR3 sequence (DNA): TGTGCCAGCAGCTTAGCGCACGGGACAGGGAGTCCCCATAATTCACCCCTCCACTTT. The full variable domain, with the rest looked up from reference TRBV7-9 and TRBJ1-6, is DTGVSQNPRHKITKRGQNVTFRCDPISEHNRLYWYRQTLGQGPEFLTYFQNEAQLEKSRLLSDRFSAERPKGSFSTLEIQRTEQGDSAMYLCASSLAHGTGSPHNSPLHFGNGTRLTVT.

A few counts support this clonotype. The V gene is TRBV7-2, the J gene TRBJ1-5; 7 bases agree with TRBD1. In germline, CDR1 is SGHTA, CDR2 FQGNSA. V was pared by 1 base and J by 1 base, with 10 bases of the junction left unmatched. The CDR3 runs 18 residues. The CDR3 coding sequence is TGTGCCAGCAGCTTAGTAGCCGTTCCAGGGGGGAGCAATCAGCCCCAGCATTTT. It translates to CASSLVAVPGGSNQPQHF.

The chain couples TRBV7-2 to TRBJ1-2; D is unclear. CDR1 is SGHTA and CDR2 is FQGNSA in the germline V gene. V dropped 0 bases and J dropped 0 bases, with 5 bases sitting between them. This CDR3 comprises 14 residues. DNA for the CDR3: TGTGCCAGCAGCTTAGCGACAACTAACTATGGCTACACCTTC. It is translated as CASSLATTNYGYTF.

Ten or more counts support this clonotype. The chain uses TRBV29-1 and TRBJ1-2, with unresolved D. The CDR3 runs 13 residues. From germline, CDR1 is SQVTM and CDR2 ANQGSEA. Trimming cost V 4 bases and J 4 bases, with 13 bases left between them. CDR3: CSVGTLGGYGYTF. CDR3 nucleotides: TGCAGCGTTGGGACCCTGGGAGGCTATGGCTACACCTTC. Supplemented by reference TRBV29-1 and TRBJ1-2, the full variable domain reads SAVISQKPSRDICQRGTSLTIQCQVDSQVTMMFWYRQQPGQSLTLIATANQGSEATYESGFVIDKFPISRPNLTFSTLTVSNMSPEDSSIYLCSVGTLGGYGYTFGSGTRLTVV.

This clonotype was detected only a few times. The chain is built from TRBV27 and TRBJ2-3; 11 bases line up with TRBD2. In germline, CDR1 is MNHEY, CDR2 SMNVEV (reference sequence). The CDR3 is 14 amino acids. V was clipped by 6 bases and J by 4 bases; unmatched bases: 3. In DNA, the CDR3 is TGTGCCAGCAGGCGACTAGCGGGATCAGATACGCAGTATTTT. Translated, it gives CASRRLAGSDTQYF.

The chain joins TRBV5-1 to TRBJ1-1; 7 positions match TRBD1. Unmatched junction bases numbered 5, after V lost 4 bases and J lost 2 bases. Per germline, CDR1 SGHRS and CDR2 YFSETQ. The CDR3 contains 14 residues. Here the CDR3 reads CASSRGQPNTEAFF. The CDR3 DNA is TGCGCCAGCAGCCGGGGACAGCCTAACACTGAAGCTTTCTTT. The whole variable domain, filled in from reference TRBV5-1 and TRBJ1-1, reads KAGVTQTPRYLIKTRGQQVTLSCSPISGHRSVSWYQQTPGQGLQFLFEYFSETQRNKGNFPGRFSGRQFSNSRSEMNVSTLELGDSALYLCASSRGQPNTEAFFGQGTRLTVV.

The V call is TRBV7-2, the J call TRBJ2-5; 10 nucleotides align to TRBD2. The CDR3 sequence is 15 residues long. Germline CDR1 reads SGHTA; CDR2 reads FQGNSA. After removal of 6 bases from V and 5 bases from J, the junction contained 9 bases not matched to a gene. CDR3: CASSDLRAGGETQYF. As DNA, the CDR3 is TGTGCCAGCAGTGACTTGCGAGCGGGAGGGGAGACCCAGTACTTC.

This chain links TRBV5-1 with TRBJ1-1, with a tentative D call TRBD1 (5 bases). Trimming shortened V by 5 bases and J by 11 bases, and 22 bases separated the two germline ends. The CDR3 extends over 14 amino acids. The germline V gene encodes CDR1 SGHRS and CDR2 YFSETQ. CDR3 bases: TGCGCCAGCAGTTCAAAACGGGAAGGGGTCTTCGCTTTCTTT. As protein: CASSSKREGVFAFF.

As for this clonotype: Given a much more abundant clone one base away, this may be a read error. This chain joins TRBV12-3 or TRBV12-4 and TRBJ1-4, with D perhaps TRBD1 (5 bases). The length of the CDR3 is 17 residues. V lost 6 bases and J 7 bases, leaving 24 bases between the germline ends. The CDR3 DNA sequence: TGTGCCAGCAGACCAGGGTCACACAGGAGAAGAAGTGAAAAACTGTTTTTT. Translating it yields CASRPGSHRRRSEKLFF.

V is TRBV6-2 or TRBV6-3 and J is TRBJ1-5; a weak D match, TRBD1 (5 bases). CDR3 size: 12 residues. CDR1 is MNHEY and CDR2 is SVGEGT in the germline V gene. V gave up 2 bases and J gave up 11 bases, with 10 bases separating them. As DNA, the CDR3 is TGTGCCAGCAGTTACGAAGGCAGGGCCCAGCATTTT. Its translation: CASSYEGRAQHF.

This chain joins TRBV5-5 and TRBJ2-5, with 10 bases fitting TRBD1. The junction had 6 bases not matched to a gene; V was cut back by 4 bases and J by 6 bases. The CDR3 covers 14 residues. Per germline, CDR1 SGHKS and CDR2 YYEKEE (reference sequence). The CDR3 loop reads CASSQTGGAKTQYF. The CDR3 DNA reads TGTGCCAGCAGCCAGACAGGGGGCGCGAAGACCCAGTACTTC.